Listed below are T cell receptor beta chains from one sample, sequenced in a study of blood T cells in healthy people across ages. TCRdb re-called the 5' RACE reads with MiXCR, one entry per CDR3 protein. The sample shows about 1.7 million distinct CDR3 sequences, over 25% of them seen only once. The sequencing sample was made of blood. These receptors all come from a woman in her 30s in good health. CDR3s include the opening cysteine and the closing phenylalanine or tryptophan. The D gene is left open where the match is weak. Only part of the rows carry a size: once, few, many, or a class if the clone is expanded.

j_gene,abundance,v_gene,d_gene,CDR3aa,CDR3nt
TRBJ2-1,many,TRBV20-1,TRBD2,CSALVVLAGSEQFF,TGCAGTGCACTCGTAGTACTAGCGGGAAGTGAGCAGTTCTTC
TRBJ1-1,few,TRBV12-3/TRBV12-4,TRBD1,CASSSTGVSNTEAFF,TGTGCCAGCAGTTCTACAGGGGTTTCGAACACTGAAGCTTTCTTT
TRBJ2-1,few,TRBV18,NA,CASSPNQETQFF,TGTGCCAGCTCACCCAACCAAGAGACCCAGTTCTTC
TRBJ2-1,NA,TRBV10-2,NA,CASYPTAPPYNEQFF,TGCGCCAGCTATCCAACAGCTCCTCCCTACAATGAGCAGTTCTTC
TRBJ2-7,NA,TRBV2,TRBD1,CASSYGTGGSSYEQYF,TGTGCCAGCAGTTACGGGACAGGGGGGAGCTCCTACGAGCAGTACTTC
TRBJ1-6,NA,TRBV7-9,TRBD1,CASSLVGTGSSPLHF,TGTGCCAGCAGCTTAGTTGGGACAGGGTCTTCACCCCTCCACTTT
TRBJ2-7,NA,TRBV5-1,TRBD1,CASSLAEGTGAYEQYF,TGCGCCAGCAGCTTGGCCGAAGGGACAGGGGCCTACGAGCAGTACTTC
TRBJ2-4,NA,TRBV12-3/TRBV12-4,NA,CASSLKVVGAKNIQYF,TGTGCCAGCAGTTTGAAAGTCGTGGGGGCCAAAAACATTCAGTACTTC
TRBJ2-3,NA,TRBV7-2,NA,CANSPHTPYSTDTQYF,TGTGCCAACAGCCCGCATACCCCCTATAGCACAGATACGCAGTATTTT
TRBJ1-4,few,TRBV11-2,NA,CASSLARGSTNEKLFF,TGTGCCAGCAGCTTAGCCCGGGGTTCAACTAATGAAAAACTGTTTTTT
TRBJ2-5,NA,TRBV5-1,TRBD2,CASSGGLAEQETQYF,TGCGCCAGCAGCGGGGGACTAGCCGAACAAGAGACCCAGTACTTC
TRBJ2-5,NA,TRBV7-2,TRBD1,CASSTRGDRAGTQYF,TGTGCCAGCAGTACTCGGGGGGACAGGGCGGGCACCCAGTACTTC
TRBJ2-7,NA,TRBV5-5,TRBD2,CASSLLSSGGDYEQYF,TGTGCCAGCAGCCTCCTTTCTAGCGGGGGGGACTACGAGCAGTACTTC
TRBJ1-5,few,TRBV7-9,NA,CASSPGDFSNQPQHF,TGTGCCAGCAGCCCAGGAGACTTTAGCAACCAGCCCCAGCATTTT
TRBJ2-7,many,TRBV29-1,TRBD1,CSVLAGTEGPYEQYF,TGCAGCGTCCTCGCCGGGACAGAGGGACCATACGAGCAGTACTTC
TRBJ1-2,NA,TRBV5-1,TRBD1,CASSEQGAYGYTF,TGCGCCAGCAGCGAGCAGGGGGCCTATGGCTACACCTTC
TRBJ2-2,few,TRBV30,NA,CAWSALTGELFF,TGTGCCTGGAGCGCCTTAACCGGGGAGCTGTTTTTT
TRBJ1-1,NA,TRBV7-9,TRBD1,CASSPGQAFEAFF,TGTGCCAGCAGCCCGGGACAGGCATTTGAAGCTTTCTTT
TRBJ1-1,NA,TRBV6-4,TRBD1,CASSDVTGVEAFF,TGTGCCAGCAGTGACGTGACAGGGGTCGAAGCTTTCTTT
TRBJ1-1,NA,TRBV4-1,NA,CASSQDRMRGRTEAFF,TGCGCCAGCAGCCAAGATCGGATGAGAGGGAGGACTGAAGCTTTCTTT
TRBJ2-3,NA,TRBV25-1,NA,CASSGAWGGPSTGTQYF,TGTGCCAGCAGTGGTGCTTGGGGCGGACCTAGCACAGGTACGCAGTATTTT
TRBJ2-1,NA,TRBV20-1,NA,CSATVLAAQETQFF,TGCAGTGCTACCGTCCTGGCGGCCCAAGAGACCCAGTTCTTC